This TCR beta chain is drawn from a study of shared clonotypes between healthy human individuals. Germline-derived CDR1 and CDR2 are SGHTA and FQGNSA. The germline V and J ends were trimmed by 4 bases and 5 bases, with 14 bases remaining between them. The CDR3 runs to 14 residues. Comment on this clone: Its specificity is unknown.

Study-wide points: Across subsets, estimated richness was generally greater for naive than for memory populations.

Using immunoSEQ multiplex PCR, the repertoire was profiled, and TCRdb retains in-frame clones only, with some absent. The data contain 600,000 to 800,000 clones, 72% of them singletons. This chain connects TRBV7-2 to TRBJ2-5; the D gene is possibly TRBD2 (6 bases). Sequenced sample: memory CD4+ T cells sorted from blood. This sample's subset: CD45RA-negative fraction. This TCR was sampled from a woman between 25 and 40 years old in good health. CDR3 nucleotides: TGTGCCAGCAGCTCACCGCGGGGCCTGGAGACCCAGTACTTC. Amino acids: CASSSPRGLETQYF.